This TCR beta chain was profiled in a study of blood T cells in healthy people across ages (dated by TCRdb to between 2015 and 2016). Context from the whole study: In model experiments, template switching captured roughly one uniquely barcoded TCR beta cDNA molecule for every two T cells. To track age-related changes in TCR beta repertoire diversity, the study relied on deep sequencing normalized with unique cDNA molecular identifiers. The donors were divided into four age groups: young (average approximately 17 years), middle-aged (approximately 39), aged (62) and long-lived (more than 75). Donors of different ages were randomly distributed across sequencing lanes to avoid experimental bias. For two donors (one aged 18 to 29 and one aged 80 or older), the study analyzed two additional independent replicas of 1 million unique cDNA reads from the same blood draw. Study-wide findings and limitations: Because profiling used bulk unsorted PBMCs, naive and antigen-experienced compartments could not be compared conclusively. A strong correlation was found between observed TCR beta diversity and the percentage of naive T cells measured by flow cytometry. Total diversity estimates from one million sequenced T cells were considered lower bounds and underestimates. As age increased, observed TCR beta diversity per million T cells dropped in a roughly linear way, and a significant reduction was already evident by age about 40. Because donor CMV infection status was unknown, age-related changes in expanded clonotypes were potentially confounded. Compared with the aged group, the long-lived group had more naive CD4+ T cells, fewer expanded clones and increased TCR diversity, suggesting age selection.

The 35 to 40 donors, aged about 6 to 95 years, were systemically healthy Caucasian individuals from Russia. Each donor gave approximately 9.3 milliliters of peripheral blood, collected into EDTA-treated Vacutainer tubes. Ficoll-Paque density-gradient centrifugation was used to isolate PBMCs, with at least 6 million per sample. Total RNA was extracted from PBMCs with Trizol reagent, with at least 6 micrograms obtained per sample. Naive CD45RAhigh/CD27high T cell percentages were measured by flow cytometry on a PBMC aliquot from every donor. Of note for this clonotype: Its binding antigen is unknown. There are no base qualities to consult, and no much larger clone falls within one base.

The library came from 5' RACE. Sequenced using an Illumina HiSeq 2500. A second PCR of 7 to 11 cycles was performed with a sample-barcoded 5' primer and a J-beta primer mix. A unique molecular identifier was introduced onto each TCR beta cDNA molecule by a template-switch 5' adaptor carrying 12 random nucleotides. Each sample yielded at least 2.5 million CDR3-containing paired-end reads. First-strand cDNA synthesis was performed from all RNA using the Mint cDNA synthesis kit, with priming by a TRBC-specific oligonucleotide. After uracil-DNA glycosylase treatment, a first 18-cycle PCR used universal primers M1SS and BC2_uni_R on all cDNA. From the authors' description of their analysis: Normalization of each sample was performed by random selection of 1 million high-quality reads, each carrying a distinct molecular identifier. Instead of being binned into consensus sequences, reads with shared molecular identifiers were discarded. CDR3 identification, clonotype clustering and error correction used MiTCR with a Q25 quality threshold and the strictest error-elimination algorithm. Lower-bound total TCR beta diversity was estimated with a nonparametric unseen species model using Euler transformation. The public reads were run again by TCRdb, first through fastp at Q25 and then through MiXCR, and only productive beta chains were kept. When rows share a CDR3 protein, they turn into one entry using the most common DNA and genes. TCRdb's processing, not the study's, gives the V and J calls here. This sample lists about 1.1 million distinct CDR3 sequences; less than 45% were detected once. About an eighth of the sample goes to the ten largest clones.

The TCR sequence derives from a man aged 18 to 35 in good health. Sequenced: blood.

The CDR3 reads CSARDDRGPNQPQHF. The DNA sequence is as follows: TGCAGTGCTAGGGATGACAGGGGACCCAATCAGCCCCAGCATTTT. The chain couples TRBV20-1 to TRBJ1-5, and 8 bases in between align with TRBD1. The germline V gene (reference sequence) provides CDR1 DFQATT and CDR2 SNEGSKA. The cysteine opens and the phenylalanine closes a CDR3 of 15 amino acids. Of all the DNA, just the CDR3 is kept, 45 bases in frame from base 1. V trim: 3 bases; J trim: 3 bases; unmatched bases: 7.